This T cell receptor (beta chain) was documented in a study of T cells in Graves' hyperthyroidism and ophthalmopathy. Study-wide points: Onset of ophthalmopathy came a median 6.5 months after the model predicted it. By a 13 V-J model, ophthalmopathy was set apart from stable hyperthyroidism. Researchers found most expanded thyroid clonotypes above 0.001 in blood as well.

There were TCR beta CDR3 regions amplified from RNA transcripts. The primer set for the first-round RT-PCR of the TCR CDR3 was HTBI. MiXCR, run by TCRdb on the multiplex PCR reads, gives a single entry per CDR3 protein. Among nearly 600,000 distinct CDR3 sequences listed, 14% were seen once. Notes on this clonotype: Its antigen remains unknown.

V was trimmed by 3 bases and J by 4 bases, leaving 15 bases between them. The CDR3 totals 16 residues. Germline values: CDR1 KGHSH, CDR2 LQKENI. A patient was excluded if there was uncontrolled infection, other autoimmune disease, pregnancy or lactation. The receptor comes from a woman between 18 and 29 years old with Graves' ophthalmopathy. Sequenced sample: blood. V and J are TRBV18 and TRBJ1-4; D gene ambiguous. The CDR3 DNA follows: TGTGCCAGCTCACCCCAGCCTTTGGGAAATAATGAAAAACTGTTTTTT. This translates into CASSPQPLGNNEKLFF.